The clone carrying this T cell receptor beta chain was found many times. Its antigen is unidentified. Trimming stripped 0 bases from V and 11 bases from J, with 17 bases between. CDR3 size: 14 residues. This record comes from a study of beta chain features in type 1 diabetes. The study reverse transcribed the entire isolated RNA, so it sequenced expressed TCRB transcripts. Profiling relied on immunoSEQ multiplex PCR, and the TCRdb table lists in-frame clones only, not all of them. The sample carries more than 250,000 clones, over 12% recorded once. Whole-study findings and limits: Type 1 diabetes patients had moderately but significantly shorter TCRB CDR3s in all four CD4+ subsets.

The sequenced sample was naive CD4+ T cells from blood. The chain recombines TRBV23-1 with TRBJ2-7; no firm D call. TRBV23-1 is placed among ORFs of uncertain function. The receptor was isolated from a young man with type 1 diabetes. Here the CDR3 DNA reads TGCGCCAGCAGTCAATCTCCGGCAGGTCAGGTTGAGTACTTC. The encoded protein is CASSQSPAGQVEYF.